Below, one TCR beta chain is given with its context. The data originate from a study of blood T cell repertoires in COVID-19. Overall study: Acute and convalescent COVID-19 samples came from the United States, Italy and Spain.

Per the original data handling: For nucleated cells, counts were estimated from reference gene primer amplification. Repertoires were generated with immunoSEQ multiplex PCR, while TCRdb's copy carries only in-frame clones and drops some. D and trimming come from the DNA, and the V and J calls and clone size come from that table. The data show about 76,000 clones, about 85% seen once. The CDR3 extends over 14 amino acids. V was pared by 3 bases and J by 1 base, with 5 bases of the junction left unmatched. Germline loops: CDR1 DFQATT, CDR2 SNEGSKA (reference sequence). Sample: peripheral blood. This clonotype originated in a man aged 55-75 years with COVID-19, enrolled during active disease. This chain links TRBV20-1 with TRBJ1-2, with TRBD1 identical over 7 bases. The CDR3 DNA follows: TGCAGTGCTAGTAGGGCAGGGGGTAACTATGGCTACACCTTC. Translating it yields CSASRAGGNYGYTF.